Listed below are T cell receptor beta chains from one sample, sequenced in a study of T cells expressing NK-cell markers. TCRdb reprocessed the 5' RACE reads; each CDR3 protein has one entry and no DNA is given. The sample totals a few hundred thousand distinct CDR3 sequences. The material sequenced was blood T cells: a sorted CD56 or NKG2C T cell subset, CD4+ or CD8+ T cells, or bulk PBMC T cells (not recorded which). These receptors came from a man younger than 30 in good health. Both conserved end residues are part of each CDR3.

CDR3 length	V gene	J gene	CDR3 protein
16	TRBV12-3/TRBV12-4	TRBJ2-3	CASSPPRLGGTDTQYF
17	TRBV4-1	TRBJ2-2	CASSLIMGGPRVGELFF
16	TRBV5-1	TRBJ2-3	CASSLRAAGNTDTQYF
17	TRBV11-2	TRBJ2-2	CASSLPLAGELPGELFF
14	TRBV7-6	TRBJ2-7	CASSLGTGIDEQYF
14	TRBV11-2	TRBJ2-5	CASSLEPSGGVEYF
16	TRBV4-1	TRBJ1-5	CASSQFAGGGNQPQHF
13	TRBV27	TRBJ2-1	CASKGLATNEQFF
13	TRBV11-2	TRBJ2-1	CASNIRLVNEQFF
15	TRBV27	TRBJ2-6	CASSRGTSGANVLTF
16	TRBV6-9	TRBJ2-2	CASSYPDEGHTGELFF
13	TRBV4-2	TRBJ2-7	CASSQEAVYEQYF
16	TRBV11-2	TRBJ2-1	CASSLVAAGGGNEQFF
13	TRBV5-1	TRBJ1-4	CASSSEQKEKLFF
13	TRBV7-3	TRBJ2-7	CASSLAGVDEQYF
14	TRBV10-3	TRBJ2-1	CAIIRTATYNEQFF
13	TRBV29-1	TRBJ1-3	CSDYPVSGNTIYF
18	TRBV5-1	TRBJ1-6	CASSFQTARSSYNSPLHF
13	TRBV7-8	TRBJ2-5	CASSFLSQETQYF
14	TRBV12-3/TRBV12-4	TRBJ2-1	CASSSGGLYNEQFF
13	TRBV4-2	TRBJ1-1	CASSQDGNTEAFF
15	TRBV10-3	TRBJ2-1	CAISEYTLRDNEQFF
13	TRBV2	TRBJ2-7	CAHRSGGSYEQYF
15	TRBV5-6	TRBJ2-5	CASSFNGGGQETQYF
17	TRBV5-1	TRBJ2-1	CASSQHPRLAGVGEQFF
16	TRBV12-3/TRBV12-4	TRBJ2-3	CASSLVASASTDTQYF
13	TRBV5-1	TRBJ2-7	CASSWRGRDEQYF
15	TRBV4-2	TRBJ2-2	CASSQDRATTGELFF
16	TRBV7-9	TRBJ2-3	CASSTRQGQRTDTQYF
14	TRBV20-1	TRBJ2-7	CSAQRLAGAWEQYF
19	TRBV7-8	TRBJ2-7	CASSYPKLPRQKSSYEQYF
13	TRBV15	TRBJ2-1	CATSSEAGDAPFF
16	TRBV9	TRBJ2-7	CASSRNPGQDVYEQYF
14	TRBV7-2	TRBJ2-1	CASSSVGGRNEQFF
15	TRBV10-2	TRBJ2-3	CASTIRQGFTDTQYF
16	TRBV6-2/TRBV6-3	TRBJ1-5	CASSPYYRGLSQPQHF
13	TRBV6-2/TRBV6-3	TRBJ2-7	CASTLKGTHEQYF
13	TRBV6-5	TRBJ2-3	CASTHKGVDTQYF
16	TRBV7-3	TRBJ2-5	CASSFTAGPYGETQYF
15	TRBV24-1	TRBJ2-5	CATSDLRDSQETQYF
13	TRBV12-3/TRBV12-4	TRBJ2-3	CASSWRETDTQYF
13	TRBV7-9	TRBJ2-1	CASSTLGQAEQFF
19	TRBV10-3	TRBJ2-3	CAISEPQLGTSGRPDTQYF
15	TRBV12-3/TRBV12-4	TRBJ1-5	CASSLARQYNQPQHF
15	TRBV20-1	TRBJ2-3	CSAPMTSGYTDTQYF
17	TRBV20-1	TRBJ2-2	CSARTPTSGLNTGELFF
16	TRBV10-3	TRBJ2-6	CAISEGQGAGANVLTF
15	TRBV7-6	TRBJ1-6	CASSATGGRNSPLHF
16	TRBV2	TRBJ2-2	CASRPPSGLNTGELFF